This T cell receptor beta chain was captured by sequencing in a study of blood T cells in healthy people across ages. Whole-study findings and limits: Diversity figures derived from one million T cells were judged to underestimate the true value. A strong correlation between TCR beta diversity and naive T cell percentage was seen. The lack of PBMC sorting stopped any conclusive naive versus antigen-experienced comparison. Possibly, changes in expanded clonotypes were confounded because donor CMV status was unknown.

This clonotype was observed a handful of times. Antigen specificity is unknown. At one end the junction does not follow the germline gene, possibly because of a read error. Per germline, CDR1 SGHRS and CDR2 YFSETQ. The CDR3 runs 13 residues. A sample-barcoded 5' primer and a J-beta primer mix were used in a second PCR of roughly 6 to 12 cycles. TCRdb recomputed calls from the 5' RACE reads with MiXCR, one row per CDR3 protein. The repertoire includes under 2,000,000 distinct CDR3 sequences, approximately 50% of them detected once, and approximately 2% sits in the top ten. The rearrangement joins TRBV5-1 to TRBJ2-5, with D maybe TRBD2 (5 bases). The receptor was isolated from a woman aged 35 to 49 in good health. What was sequenced was blood. The CDR3 reads CASSLGPLETQYF. The CDR3 coding sequence is TGTGCTAGCAGCTTAGGTCCTTTAGAGACCCAGTACTTC.